Below, 28 T cell receptor beta chains from the same sample are listed, as sequenced in a study of CD8+ T cells in alopecia areata. It was cDNA, reverse transcribed from extracted RNA, that served as the sequencing template. Some clones are missing from TCRdb's copy, which holds only in-frame ones; the method was immunoSEQ multiplex PCR. Of approximately 210,000 clones in the sample, 50% to 70% were seen once. The treatment here: oral pan-JAK inhibitor, 5-10 mg twice daily. Source: CD4+ T cells sorted from blood, taken around week 50, from a patient treated with tofacitinib. Every receptor here comes from a human donor with alopecia areata.

The gene calls are TRBV29-1 and TRBJ2-7, with unresolved D. This CDR3 spans 11 amino acids. Trimming pared 7 bases from V and 6 bases from J, leaving 13 bases between. CDR1 and CDR2 from the germline V gene are SQVTM and ANQGSEA. CDR3 sequence: CSATWNGEQYF. The CDR3 region has the DNA TGCAGCGCCACATGGAATGGCGAGCAGTACTTC.

This chain uses TRBV12-5 with TRBJ1-2; D is perhaps TRBD1 (5 bases). The germline CDR1 and CDR2 sequences are LGHNT and FRNRAP. Trimming removed 0 bases at V and 7 bases at J, with 12 bases between. This CDR3 is 14 amino acids long. CDR3 nucleotides: TGTGCTAGTGGTTTGGTACCCAACGGGGGTGGCTACACCTTC. Translated, it gives CASGLVPNGGGYTF.

This chain joins TRBV29-1 and TRBJ1-1; D uncertain. The ends were cut back, 4 bases at V and 0 bases at J, with 15 bases in the middle. Germline CDR1 is SQVTM and CDR2 is ANQGSEA. The CDR3 runs 15 residues. CDR3 sequence (DNA): TGCAGCGTTGTCCCTATGACAAACATGAACACTGAAGCTTTCTTT. As protein: CSVVPMTNMNTEAFF.

Worth noting for this clone: The same CDR3 can be traced to other DNA sequences in this sample. V usage is TRBV30 and J usage is TRBJ1-5, with D perhaps TRBD1 (6 bases). Germline CDR1 reads GTSNPN; CDR2 reads SVGIG (reference sequence). The CDR3 runs to 14 residues. The V and J ends lost 0 bases and 4 bases respectively, with 10 bases between them. CDR3 DNA sequence: TGTGCCTGGAGTGTGGGACAACTAAATCAGCCCCAGCATTTT. Protein product: CAWSVGQLNQPQHF.

This clone was detected only a few times. The CDR3 coding sequence is TGCAGCGTGAGACTAGCGGGGGTTAGCGGGGAGCTGTTTTTT. Its translation: CSVRLAGVSGELFF. The V and J genes are TRBV29-1 and TRBJ2-2; 12 positions match TRBD2. The J segment lost 7 bases and the V segment lost 6 bases, leaving 6 bases of the junction unmatched. Germline V lookup: CDR1 SQVTM, CDR2 ANQGSEA. The CDR3 is 14 residues long.

V and J are TRBV7-9 and TRBJ2-1, with 10 bases identical to TRBD2. The CDR3 is 16 residues long. CDR1 is SEHNR and CDR2 is FQNEAQ in the germline V gene (reference sequence). V was pared by 2 bases and J by 7 bases, with 8 bases of the junction left unmatched. The CDR3 DNA sequence: TGTGCCAGCAGCTTAAAAAGGACTAGCGGATTGAATGAGCAGTTCTTC. Protein sequence: CASSLKRTSGLNEQFF.

J is TRBJ2-1 and V is TRBV30; no clear D gene. Germline CDR1 and CDR2: GTSNPN and SVGIG (reference sequence). V lost 4 bases and J lost 3, with 13 bases in between. This CDR3 comprises 14 residues. The CDR3 here is CAWTPDGDYNEQFF. The CDR3 DNA reads as TGTGCCTGGACCCCAGATGGGGACTACAATGAGCAGTTCTTC.

A few counts support this clone. The V call is TRBV7-2, the J call TRBJ1-6; D might be TRBD1 (5 bases). The germline V and J ends were trimmed by 0 bases and 13 bases, with 10 bases remaining between them. Per germline, CDR1 SGHTA and CDR2 FQGNSA. The CDR3 spans 13 residues. DNA for the CDR3: TGTGCCAGCAGCTTAGCAAGATCAGGGCCCCTCCACTTT. It yields the protein CASSLARSGPLHF.

The rearrangement uses TRBV6-1 and TRBJ1-6; D may be TRBD1 (6 bases). Germline CDR1 reads MNHNS; CDR2 reads SASEGT. The V end lost 3 bases, the J end lost 9 bases, and 15 bases lay between the germline ends. This CDR3 has 15 residues. The CDR3 nucleotides are TGTGCCAGCAGTGAGGCCACAGGGTACGGTTCACCCCTCCACTTT. Translation gives CASSEATGYGSPLHF.

This clone appeared once. A junction boundary mismatches the germline segment, possibly from a read error. J is TRBJ2-6 and V is TRBV7-9, with D possibly called TRBD1 or TRBD2 (5 bases each). CDR1 SEHNR and CDR2 FQNEAQ come from the germline V gene (reference sequence). The CDR3 runs 17 residues. The CDR3 DNA is TGTGCCAGCAGCCCGAACACCCCGGCAGGCTCTTCTGGGACGTTGGCTTTC. Amino acid sequence: CASSPNTPAGSSGTLAF.

The genes are TRBV15 and TRBJ2-3; no firm D call. Germline CDR1 is LNHNV and CDR2 is YYDKDF (reference sequence). The CDR3 extends over 13 amino acids. Trimming took 6 bases from V and 0 from J, leaving 7 bases between them. The CDR3 sequence: CATRWDSTDTQYF. The CDR3 coding sequence is TGTGCCACCAGATGGGATAGCACAGATACGCAGTATTTT.

The chain carries TRBV30 and TRBJ2-7, with 7 bases lining up with TRBD1. With V trimmed by 4 bases and J by 4 bases, 7 bases remained unmatched. Germline lookup yields CDR1 GTSNPN and CDR2 SVGIG (reference sequence). The CDR3 spans 13 residues. The CDR3 DNA is TGTGCCTGGAACCGACAGGGAAATTACGAGCAGTACTTC. It codes for CAWNRQGNYEQYF.

This chain joins TRBV30 and TRBJ2-2; perhaps TRBD1 as D (5 bases). The germline CDR1 and CDR2 sequences are GTSNPN and SVGIG (reference sequence). The V end was cut by 8 bases, the J end by 6 bases, with 7 bases between. The CDR3 has 10 amino acids. The CDR3 region is CAVQAGELFF. CDR3 nucleotide sequence: TGTGCCGTACAGGCCGGGGAGCTGTTTTTT.

The chain uses TRBV12-5 and TRBJ1-6, with D perhaps matching TRBD1 (5 bases). This CDR3 has 16 amino acids. Germline CDR1 is LGHNT and CDR2 is FRNRAP. Trimming shortened V by 1 base and J by 0 bases, and 7 bases separated the two germline ends. CDR3 sequence reads: CASGLGQSSYNSPLHF. CDR3 sequence (DNA): TGTGCTAGTGGTTTGGGACAGAGCTCCTATAATTCACCCCTCCACTTT.

The CDR3 sequence is CATSTWSAHEQYF. For the CDR3, the DNA is TGTGCCACCAGCACCTGGAGCGCCCACGAGCAGTACTTC. The V and J genes are TRBV15 and TRBJ2-7; D gene ambiguous. CDR1 is LNHNV and CDR2 is YYDKDF in the germline V gene (reference sequence). The CDR3 is 13 residues long. V was cut by 4 bases and J by 5 bases, with 12 bases left in between.

The sample holds a few counts of this clone. The chain joins TRBV29-1 to TRBJ1-1, with no clear D. The CDR3 covers 8 residues. Deletions cut 6 bases from V and 7 bases from J, with 3 bases between. CDR1 is SQVTM, CDR2 ANQGSEA, per germline. As DNA, the CDR3 is TGCAGCGTCGATGAAGCTTTCTTT. Its translation: CSVDEAFF.

In its sample, this clone was seen a few times. V and J are TRBV29-1 and TRBJ2-6; 9 bases agree with TRBD2. Unmatched junction bases numbered 11, after V lost 4 bases and J lost 1 base. The CDR3 sequence is 18 residues long. Germline assignment: CDR1 SQVTM and CDR2 ANQGSEA. CDR3 coding DNA: TGCAGCGTTGTGGTTCCCGTAGCGGGGGTATCTGGGGCCAACGTCCTGACTTTC. It yields the protein CSVVVPVAGVSGANVLTF.

The CDR3 nucleotides are TGCAGCGTTGTCCGTGGGGGGGACACTGAAGCTTTCTTT. Encoded protein: CSVVRGGDTEAFF. The V gene is TRBV29-1, the J gene TRBJ1-1; D is possibly TRBD1 (5 bases). CDR3 length equals 13 residues. V gave up 4 bases and J gave up 3 bases, with 12 bases separating them. The germline V gene encodes CDR1 SQVTM and CDR2 ANQGSEA. The complete variable domain, with remaining parts taken from reference TRBV29-1 and TRBJ1-1, reads SAVISQKPSRDICQRGTSLTIQCQVDSQVTMMFWYRQQPGQSLTLIATANQGSEATYESGFVIDKFPISRPNLTFSTLTVSNMSPEDSSIYLCSVVRGGDTEAFFGQGTRLTVV.

This sequence joins TRBV7-3 and TRBJ1-2; D gene unclear. Germline V CDR1 and CDR2: SGHTA, FQGTGA. This CDR3 contains 15 residues. V lost 5 bases and J 2 bases, leaving 15 bases between the germline ends. DNA for the CDR3: TGTGCCAGCAGCCCCGGCTTAGCAGCGAACTATGGCTACACCTTC. Protein: CASSPGLAANYGYTF.

The chain combines TRBV11-2 with TRBJ1-4; D remains ambiguous. This CDR3 has 12 amino acids. Germline V gene data show CDR1 as SGHAT and CDR2 as FQNNGV. Trimming removed 1 base from V and 10 bases from J, with 7 bases in between. CDR3 protein: CASSLVSGKLFF. The CDR3 nucleotides are TGTGCCAGCAGCTTAGTGAGCGGAAAACTGTTTTTT.

In its sample, this clone was seen a few times. V gene TRBV9 combines with J gene TRBJ2-5; D remains ambiguous. The germline CDR1 and CDR2 sequences are SGDLS and YYNGEE. There are 12 residues in the CDR3. V was clipped by 3 bases and J by 5 bases, with 8 bases between them. The CDR3 nucleotides are TGTGCCAGCAGCGGACTTGGTGAGACCCAGTACTTC. It specifies CASSGLGETQYF.

This clone was observed a few times. This chain uses TRBV29-1 with TRBJ2-3, with 15 bases lining up with TRBD2. Trimming at V came to 1 base and at J to 7 bases, leaving 3 bases not matched to a gene. The germline V gene encodes CDR1 SQVTM and CDR2 ANQGSEA. The length of the CDR3 is 15 residues. CDR3 loop: CSVEGTSGGVNTQYF. The CDR3 bases are TGCAGCGTTGAAGGGACTAGCGGGGGGGTAAATACGCAGTATTTT.

The chain carries TRBV29-1 and TRBJ2-7; D ambiguous. The ends were cut back, 6 bases at V and 8 bases at J, with 17 bases in the middle. CDR3 length equals 12 residues. Germline CDR1 SQVTM, CDR2 ANQGSEA. This CDR3 reads CSVDSDSTKQYF. CDR3 coding DNA: TGCAGCGTAGATTCAGATTCTACGAAGCAGTACTTC.

This clone was counted once. V gene TRBV5-4 combines with J gene TRBJ2-2; possible D gene TRBD2, 6 bases. Trimming cost V 3 bases and J 1 base, with 10 bases left between them. The CDR3 length is 15 residues. Germline CDR1 is SGHNT and CDR2 is YYREEE (reference sequence). The CDR3: CASSSGEQNTGELFF. DNA for the CDR3: TGTGCCAGCAGCTCGGGGGAGCAGAACACCGGGGAGCTGTTTTTT.

This clone has only a few counts. This chain links TRBV29-1 with TRBJ1-4, with D unclear. Germline V gene sequence: CDR1 SQVTM, CDR2 ANQGSEA. Trimming shortened V by 0 bases and J by 7 bases, and 6 bases separated the two germline ends. This CDR3 spans 12 amino acids. The DNA of the CDR3 is TGCAGCGTTGAAGATAACCTTGAAAAACTGTTTTTT. Its translation is CSVEDNLEKLFF.

This clone has just a few counts. The chain joins TRBV5-1 to TRBJ2-3; TRBD2 might be the D (6 bases). Germline loops: CDR1 SGHRS, CDR2 YFSETQ. V was trimmed by 0 bases and J by 0 bases, leaving 8 bases between them. The length of the CDR3 is 15 residues. CDR3 in amino acids: CASSLDGTSTDTQYF. Written as DNA, the CDR3 is TGCGCCAGCAGCTTGGACGGGACTAGCACAGATACGCAGTATTTT.

This clone was recorded only once. This chain links TRBV25-1 with TRBJ2-7, with D unresolved. Germline values: CDR1 MGHDK, CDR2 SYGVNS. The CDR3 consists of 15 residues. V was trimmed by 0 bases and J by 1 base, leaving 10 bases between them. CDR3 in amino acids: CASSEYAANSYEQYF. Here the CDR3 DNA reads TGTGCCAGCAGTGAATATGCAGCAAATTCCTACGAGCAGTACTTC.

V gene TRBV29-1 combines with J gene TRBJ2-5, with TRBD2 matching over 13 bases. This CDR3 has 15 residues. Germline lookup yields CDR1 SQVTM and CDR2 ANQGSEA. With V trimmed by 1 base and J by 4 bases, 3 bases remained unmatched. The CDR3 protein is CSVEVLAGGPETQYF. The CDR3 DNA reads as TGCAGCGTTGAAGTACTAGCGGGGGGGCCAGAGACCCAGTACTTC. The whole variable domain, filled in from reference TRBV29-1 and TRBJ2-5, reads SAVISQKPSRDICQRGTSLTIQCQVDSQVTMMFWYRQQPGQSLTLIATANQGSEATYESGFVIDKFPISRPNLTFSTLTVSNMSPEDSSIYLCSVEVLAGGPETQYFGPGTRLLVL.